The rows below give T cell receptor beta chains drawn from one sample of a study of spatial heterogeneity in lung cancer. MiXCR, run by TCRdb on the 5' RACE reads, gives a single entry per CDR3 protein. In the table there are 30,000 to 45,000 distinct CDR3 sequences, under 8.5% of which are singletons. This material consisted of PBMCs, taken at surgery. The receptor source for this set is a female donor with early-stage non-small cell lung cancer. Each CDR3 is given with its conserved first and last residue. The order of the fields is V gene, D gene, clone size, J gene, CDR3 protein, CDR3 DNA. The D gene is left open where the match is weak. A row's size may be missing; if present it is once, few, many or a size class.

>TRBV4-1|-|-|TRBJ2-7
CASSQRPGAAGESYEQYF
TGCGCCAGCAGCCAAAGACCAGGGGCCGCGGGAGAGTCCTACGAGCAGTACTTC
>TRBV28|-|many|TRBJ1-4
CASSLGGASNEKLFF
TGTGCCAGCAGTTTAGGGGGGGCATCTAATGAAAAACTGTTTTTT
>TRBV28|-|few|TRBJ1-2
CASRAGSLNYGYTF
TGTGCCAGCAGGGCAGGGTCGTTGAACTATGGCTACACCTTC
>TRBV18|TRBD1|few|TRBJ2-1
CVSSRTGGYNEQFF
TGTGTCAGCTCACGAACAGGGGGCTACAATGAGCAGTTCTTC
>TRBV7-7|-|few|TRBJ2-5
CASSFNPRETQYF
TGTGCTAGCAGCTTCAACCCACGGGAGACCCAGTACTTC
>TRBV5-1|-|many|TRBJ1-4
CASRGAVTNNEKLFF
TGCGCCAGCAGAGGGGCAGTCACGAATAATGAAAAACTGTTTTTT
>TRBV30|-|many|TRBJ1-1
CAWRRGRGTEAFF
TGTGCCTGGAGGAGGGGGAGAGGCACTGAAGCTTTCTTT
>TRBV2|-|many|TRBJ2-1
CASSAQGSRQFF
TGTGCCAGCAGTGCTCAGGGGTCCCGGCAGTTCTTC
>TRBV2|-|few|TRBJ1-1
CASSGPGPEAFF
TGTGCCAGCAGTGGCCCGGGCCCTGAAGCTTTCTTT
>TRBV29-1|-|many|TRBJ1-3
CSVADDHSGNTIYF
TGCAGCGTTGCCGATGACCACTCTGGAAACACCATATATTTT
>TRBV7-2|-|-|TRBJ2-7
CASSPWGLSYEQYF
TGTGCCAGCAGCCCCTGGGGTCTCTCCTACGAGCAGTACTTC
>TRBV28|-|-|TRBJ2-1
CASSTYYNEQFF
TGTGCCAGCAGCACCTACTACAATGAGCAGTTCTTC
>TRBV4-3|TRBD2|many|TRBJ2-1
CASSQVGTSVYNEQFF
TGCGCCAGCAGCCAAGTAGGGACTAGCGTATACAATGAGCAGTTCTTC
>TRBV7-2|TRBD2|many|TRBJ2-1
CASSLEGLAGYGEQFF
TGTGCCAGCAGCTTGGAGGGACTAGCGGGGTATGGGGAGCAGTTCTTC
>TRBV18|-|-|TRBJ1-6
CASSPSHASYNSPLHF
TGTGCCAGCTCACCCTCTCACGCCAGTTATAATTCACCCCTCCACTTT
>TRBV5-1|-|few|TRBJ1-2
CASSLGDNYGYTF
TGCGCCAGCAGCTTGGGGGACAACTATGGCTACACCTTC
>TRBV5-1|-|many|TRBJ1-4
CASSSSMDSEKLFF
TGCGCCAGCAGCTCTTCGATGGACAGTGAAAAACTGTTTTTT
>TRBV7-8|TRBD1|few|TRBJ2-7
CASSERSWDRTYEQYF
TGTGCCAGCAGCGAACGGAGCTGGGACAGGACCTACGAGCAGTACTTC
>TRBV4-2|TRBD2|many|TRBJ2-2
CASSLGLAGTGELFF
TGTGCCAGCAGCCTGGGGCTAGCGGGAACCGGGGAGCTGTTTTTT
>TRBV5-1|-|many|TRBJ2-3
CATTLRGRGAADTQYF
TGCGCCACCACTCTGCGGGGGCGTGGGGCGGCAGATACGCAGTATTTT
>TRBV11-2|-|few|TRBJ2-5
CASSLARPETQYF
TGTGCCAGCAGCCTCGCCCGCCCGGAGACCCAGTACTTC
>TRBV11-2|-|few|TRBJ2-2
CASSLATGANTGELFF
TGTGCCAGCAGCTTAGCGACCGGGGCAAACACCGGGGAGCTGTTTTTT
>TRBV7-9|-|many|TRBJ2-5
CASSPLSTLQETQYF
TGTGCCAGCAGTCCACTAAGTACCCTCCAAGAGACCCAGTACTTC
>TRBV2|TRBD2|many|TRBJ2-7
CASSGTSPTEQYF
TGTGCCAGCAGCGGGACTAGCCCTACTGAGCAGTACTTC
>TRBV2|TRBD2|few|TRBJ2-3
CASNLAATQYF
TGTGCCAGCAACCTAGCGGCTACGCAGTATTTT
>TRBV28|-|-|TRBJ1-4
CASSDEGVSNEKLFF
TGTGCCAGCAGCGATGAGGGGGTATCTAATGAAAAACTGTTTTTT
>TRBV20-1|-|many|TRBJ2-1
CSARDWTGGYEQFF
TGCAGTGCTAGAGATTGGACTGGGGGGTATGAGCAGTTCTTC
>TRBV27|-|many|TRBJ2-5
CASSRKEGETQYF
TGTGCCAGCAGTCGGAAGGAGGGTGAGACCCAGTACTTC